A selection of T cell receptor beta chains follows, all from one sample in a study of T cells after yellow fever vaccination. From the 5' RACE reads, TCRdb called clonotypes with MiXCR, one entry per CDR3 protein. The table records over 100,000 distinct CDR3 sequences, more than 7.5% of them present only once. The material was CD8+ T cells sorted from PBMCs, obtained 45 days after the yellow fever booster vaccination. These receptors all come from a man aged 25 to 40 who received the YFV17D yellow fever vaccine. The CDR3 runs from the conserved cysteine through the conserved F or W. A D gene is named only where the DNA matches it firmly. Only part of the rows carry a size: once, few, many, or a class if the clone is expanded.

d_gene | j_gene | abundance | v_gene | CDR3aa | CDR3nt
- | TRBJ2-1 | many | TRBV29-1 | CSVGENTEQFF | TGCAGCGTTGGGGAGAATACTGAGCAGTTCTTC
TRBD1 | TRBJ1-2 | many | TRBV4-3 | CASSRDRDGVNGYTF | TGCGCCAGCAGCCGGGACAGGGACGGGGTAAATGGCTACACCTTC
- | TRBJ2-7 | many | TRBV27 | CASSFGMSSYEQYF | TGTGCCAGCAGTTTTGGGATGAGCTCCTACGAGCAGTACTTC
- | TRBJ2-1 | many | TRBV7-8 | CASSLEAEQFF | TGTGCCAGCAGCTTAGAAGCTGAGCAGTTCTTC
TRBD2 | TRBJ2-2 | few | TRBV20-1 | CSARALRVAGYTGELFF | TGCAGTGCTAGGGCCTTACGAGTAGCGGGATACACCGGGGAGCTGTTTTTT
- | TRBJ1-1 | many | TRBV4-3 | CASSQERRLNTEAFF | TGCGCCAGCAGCCAAGAAAGGCGCCTGAACACTGAAGCTTTCTTT
- | TRBJ2-5 | many | TRBV21-1 | CASSKVTESQETQYF | TGTGCCAGCAGCAAAGTGACGGAGAGTCAAGAGACCCAGTACTTC
- | TRBJ1-1 | - | TRBV12-3/TRBV12-4 | CASSWDGNTEAFF | TGTGCCAGCAGTTGGGACGGGAACACTGAAGCTTTCTTT
- | TRBJ1-1 | many | TRBV20-1 | CSAREDWNTEAFF | TGCAGTGCTAGAGAGGATTGGAACACTGAAGCTTTCTTT
- | TRBJ1-2 | many | TRBV30 | CAWSVRQLEGYTF | TGTGCCTGGAGTGTACGACAGCTGGAGGGCTACACCTTC
TRBD2 | TRBJ2-1 | few | TRBV29-1 | CSVLTSGFNEQFF | TGCAGCGTTTTGACTAGCGGTTTCAATGAGCAGTTCTTC
TRBD1 | TRBJ2-1 | - | TRBV6-5 | CASSYSAPGGRNEQFF | TGTGCCAGCAGTTACTCGGCGCCAGGGGGCAGAAATGAGCAGTTCTTC
TRBD2 | TRBJ2-5 | many | TRBV4-3 | CASSQDRGLAVETQYF | TGCGCCAGCAGCCAAGATCGGGGACTAGCGGTGGAGACCCAGTACTTC
- | TRBJ2-1 | many | TRBV12-3/TRBV12-4 | CASSFVVLGSLEGEQFF | TGTGCCAGCAGTTTCGTTGTCCTGGGGTCCCTCGAGGGTGAGCAGTTCTTC
TRBD2 | TRBJ2-4 | many | TRBV20-1 | CSAGGPSGSNIQYF | TGCAGTGCAGGGGGTCCAAGCGGGAGCAACATTCAGTACTTC
TRBD1 | TRBJ1-1 | few | TRBV7-9 | CASSETGISAWTEAFF | TGTGCCAGCAGCGAGACAGGGATTTCAGCATGGACTGAAGCTTTCTTT
TRBD1 | TRBJ2-1 | many | TRBV29-1 | CSVRQGGYNEQFF | TGCAGCGTTCGACAGGGGGGATACAATGAGCAGTTCTTC
TRBD2 | TRBJ2-1 | many | TRBV12-3/TRBV12-4 | CASSLGLAGGPGNEQFF | TGTGCCAGCAGTTTAGGACTAGCGGGAGGGCCTGGTAATGAGCAGTTCTTC
- | TRBJ2-5 | many | TRBV10-2 | CASSGLQETQYF | TGCGCCAGCAGTGGGCTCCAAGAGACCCAGTACTTC
TRBD1 | TRBJ2-3 | many | TRBV29-1 | CSVAGTGDLTDTQYF | TGCAGCGTAGCCGGGACAGGGGACCTCACAGATACGCAGTATTTT
- | TRBJ2-2 | many | TRBV15 | CATSLYSGELFF | TGTGCCACCAGTTTGTACTCCGGGGAGCTGTTTTTT
- | TRBJ2-7 | many | TRBV29-1 | CSVFSGTGAYEQYF | TGCAGCGTATTTTCCGGGACTGGAGCCTACGAGCAGTACTTC
TRBD2 | TRBJ2-1 | many | TRBV25-1 | CASSDFRLAGENSYNEQFF | TGTGCCAGCAGTGATTTTCGTCTAGCGGGCGAAAACTCCTACAATGAGCAGTTCTTC
TRBD2 | TRBJ2-7 | - | TRBV6-5 | CASSYPRGYREDRPHQQYF | TGTGCCAGCAGTTACCCGCGAGGGTATCGGGAGGATCGGCCCCACCAGCAGTACTTC
- | TRBJ2-2 | many | TRBV5-6 | CASSPLANTGELFF | TGTGCCAGCAGCCCTCTCGCGAACACCGGGGAGCTGTTTTTT
TRBD2 | TRBJ2-7 | few | TRBV5-1 | CASSLELAGGREQYF | TGCGCCAGCAGCTTGGAACTAGCGGGAGGTCGCGAGCAGTACTTC
- | TRBJ2-1 | many | TRBV15 | CATSRGSRGLYNEQFF | TGTGCCACCAGCAGAGGGAGCAGGGGACTCTACAATGAGCAGTTCTTC
TRBD1 | TRBJ2-7 | many | TRBV5-6 | CASSYIFRDRTYEQYF | TGTGCCAGCAGCTACATTTTCCGGGACAGAACCTACGAGCAGTACTTC
TRBD2 | TRBJ2-2 | many | TRBV20-1 | CSASGGGPPTNTGELFF | TGCAGTGCTAGTGGGGGAGGGCCCCCAACGAACACCGGGGAGCTGTTTTTT
TRBD1 | TRBJ1-2 | many | TRBV29-1 | CSVLDRPYGYTF | TGCAGCGTCCTGGACAGGCCCTATGGCTACACCTTC
- | TRBJ1-2 | - | TRBV7-9 | CASNTVPIRGYTF | TGTGCCAGCAACACCGTTCCTATACGCGGCTACACCTTC
TRBD2 | TRBJ2-5 | many | TRBV2 | CASSFGLAGQETQYF | TGTGCCAGCAGTTTCGGACTAGCGGGACAAGAGACCCAGTACTTC
TRBD2 | TRBJ2-7 | - | TRBV6-5 | CASSYRDYHSYEQYF | TGTGCCAGCAGTTACAGGGACTACCATTCTTACGAGCAGTACTTC
TRBD1 | TRBJ1-2 | - | TRBV12-3/TRBV12-4 | CASNPTGTYGYTF | TGTGCCAGCAACCCGACAGGGACCTATGGCTACACCTTC
TRBD2 | TRBJ2-7 | many | TRBV5-1 | CASSEEIAGAFLVYF | TGCGCCAGCAGCGAGGAGATAGCGGGAGCTTTCCTCGTGTACTTC
- | TRBJ2-7 | many | TRBV7-9 | CASSAPGQNSYEQYF | TGTGCCAGCAGCGCACCGGGACAAAACTCCTACGAGCAGTACTTC
- | TRBJ2-2 | many | TRBV5-1 | CASSLKGENTGELFF | TGCGCCAGCAGCTTAAAAGGCGAGAACACCGGGGAGCTGTTTTTT
- | TRBJ1-1 | many | TRBV14 | CASSQLTANTEAFF | TGTGCCAGCAGCCAGCTGACGGCGAACACTGAAGCTTTCTTT
- | TRBJ2-5 | - | TRBV20-1 | CSGRQQETQYF | TGCAGTGGGAGGCAACAAGAGACCCAGTACTTC
- | TRBJ1-2 | many | TRBV9 | CASSVAGGANYGYTF | TGTGCCAGCAGCGTAGCAGGAGGAGCTAACTATGGCTACACCTTC
TRBD1 | TRBJ2-1 | few | TRBV29-1 | CSVGTGGVLQFF | TGCAGCGTCGGGACAGGCGGTGTTCTGCAGTTCTTC